The next 10 T cell receptor beta chains were all read from a single sample in a study of T cells in Graves' hyperthyroidism and ophthalmopathy. There were TCR beta CDR3 regions amplified from RNA transcripts. The HTBI primer set was used in a first-round RT-PCR of the TCR CDR3. TCRdb recomputed calls from the multiplex PCR reads with MiXCR, one row per CDR3 protein. Among around 500,000 distinct CDR3 sequences listed, approximately 15% were seen once. Source material: blood. The origin of the receptors is a middle-aged woman with Graves' hyperthyroidism.

This clonotype was detected many times. V and J are TRBV3-1 and TRBJ2-1; D unclear. The V and J ends lost 0 bases and 5 bases respectively, with 5 bases between them. Germline-derived CDR1 and CDR2 are LGHDT and YNNKEL (reference sequence). The CDR3 is 13 residues long. CDR3 nucleotide sequence: TGTGCCAGCAGCCAAGACCTAAACAATGAGCAGTTCTTC. Protein: CASSQDLNNEQFF.

This clonotype turned up a few times. V and J are TRBV6-1 and TRBJ2-7; D is undetermined. The CDR3 is made up of 12 amino acids. Trimming cost V 7 bases and J 2 bases, with 9 bases left between them. Per germline, CDR1 MNHNS and CDR2 SASEGT. The CDR3 sequence is CASTPSPYEQYF. For the CDR3, the DNA is TGTGCCAGCACCCCCTCGCCCTACGAGCAGTACTTC.

This clonotype occurred a few times. V gene TRBV12-3 or TRBV12-4 combines with J gene TRBJ2-7; no definite D call. This CDR3 contains 12 residues. V lost 5 bases and J lost 6, with 11 bases in between. The CDR3, as DNA: TGTGCCAGCAGTGGACCTCTCCTCGAGCAGTACTTC. It specifies CASSGPLLEQYF.

A few counts support this clonotype. The chain uses TRBV27 and TRBJ1-6, with TRBD1 as a possible D gene (5 bases). The V gene lost 7 bases and the J gene lost 5 bases, with 6 bases spanning the gap. The germline V gene has CDR1 MNHEY and CDR2 SMNVEV (reference sequence). The CDR3 totals 12 residues. This CDR3 is CASTGNNSPLHF. The CDR3 region has the DNA TGTGCCAGCACAGGGAATAATTCACCCCTCCACTTT.

In the case of this clonotype: A much larger clonotype is one base distant, so this may be a read error. The J gene is TRBJ2-7, the V gene TRBV24-1; 8 nucleotides line up with TRBD1. This CDR3 region has 14 residues. The germline V gene encodes CDR1 KGHDR and CDR2 SFDVKD. The CDR3, as DNA: TGTGCCACCCAGGGGTCAGGGGGCTCCTACGATCAGTACTTC. It is translated as CATQGSGGSYDQYF.

This clonotype was picked up many times. This rearrangement joins TRBV27 to TRBJ1-5; D uncertain. The germline V and J ends were trimmed by 5 bases and 4 bases, with 12 bases remaining between them. Per the germline V gene, CDR1 is MNHEY and CDR2 is SMNVEV (reference sequence). This CDR3 is 14 amino acids long. The CDR3 here is CASSQDRRNQPQHF. The CDR3 DNA reads TGTGCCAGCAGTCAAGATAGGAGAAATCAGCCCCAGCATTTT.

Ten or more counts support this clonotype. The rearrangement joins TRBV14 to TRBJ2-7; 7 nucleotides agree with TRBD1. Germline assignment: CDR1 SGHDN and CDR2 FVKESK. The V and J ends lost 3 bases and 3 bases, in that order; junction bases with no gene match: 8. The CDR3 totals 15 residues. In DNA, the CDR3 is TGTGCCAGCAGCCAGTTCACAGGGGCCCGCTACGAGCAGTACTTC. This codes for CASSQFTGARYEQYF.

V gene TRBV7-3 combines with J gene TRBJ1-4, with a tentative D call TRBD1 (5 bases). The CDR3 length is 14 residues. Trimming removed 2 bases at V and 8 bases at J, with 12 bases between. Germline V gives CDR1 SGHTA, CDR2 FQGTGA. In DNA, the CDR3 is TGTGCCAGCAGCTTATTGGGGGATGGGGAAAAACTGTTTTTT. Translating it yields CASSLLGDGEKLFF.

The chain has TRBV28 and TRBJ2-3; TRBD1 agrees at 7 bases. CDR3 length: 15 amino acids. The junction had 10 bases not matched to a gene; V was cut back by 7 bases and J by 3 bases. Germline CDR1 and CDR2: MDHEN and SYDVKM. This CDR3 reads CASILTGRKTDTQYF. CDR3 nucleotides: TGTGCCAGCATTCTGACAGGGCGAAAGACAGATACGCAGTATTTT.

This clonotype showed up just a few times. The chain links TRBV20-1 to TRBJ1-5; D remains ambiguous. V lost 0 bases and J lost 1, with 16 bases in between. CDR3 length: 17 amino acids. Germline CDR1 and CDR2: DFQATT and SNEGSKA (reference sequence). The CDR3 region has the DNA TGCAGTGCTAGAGATCCGGAGGATATTTGGAGCAATCAGCCCCAGCATTTT. It translates to CSARDPEDIWSNQPQHF.